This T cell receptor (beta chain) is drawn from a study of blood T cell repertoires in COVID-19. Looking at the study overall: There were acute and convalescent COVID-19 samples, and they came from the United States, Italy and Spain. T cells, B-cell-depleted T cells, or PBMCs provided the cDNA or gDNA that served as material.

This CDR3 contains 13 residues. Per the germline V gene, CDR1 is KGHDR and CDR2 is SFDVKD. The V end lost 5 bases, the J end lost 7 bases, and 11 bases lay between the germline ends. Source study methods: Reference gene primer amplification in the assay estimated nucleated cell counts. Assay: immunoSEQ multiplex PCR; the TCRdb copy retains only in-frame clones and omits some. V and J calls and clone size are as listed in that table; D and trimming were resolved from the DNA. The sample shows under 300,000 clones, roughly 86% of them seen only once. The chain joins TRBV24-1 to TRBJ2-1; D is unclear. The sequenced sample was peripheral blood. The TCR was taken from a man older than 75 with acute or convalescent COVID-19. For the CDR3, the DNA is TGTGCCACCAGTGCTCCCCTCAGGAATGAGCAGTTCTTC. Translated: CATSAPLRNEQFF.